Described below is a single TCR beta chain sequence and its context. Its antigen is unidentified. PCR amplification relied on 60 Vbeta primers (plus 13 Jbeta primers). Repertoires were generated with immunoSEQ multiplex PCR, while TCRdb's copy carries only in-frame clones and drops some. The sample lists about 130,000 clones; 70% to 85% were seen once. The data are from a study of cytomegalovirus exposure and HLA in healthy donors. General study findings and limits: Generally TCR sequences proved uncommon, though certain public TCRs appeared in numerous donors. Roughly uniform depth of sequencing across donors was assumed in presence/absence analyses.

This receptor was obtained from a woman aged 18-30 years in good health and CMV-seropositive. Specimen: PBMCs.

The CDR3 DNA is TGTGCCAGCTCGCCCTTAACAGGGAAACTGATGAACACTGAAGCTTTCTTT. Residues: CASSPLTGKLMNTEAFF. The chain couples TRBV18 to TRBJ1-1, with D possibly being TRBD1 (6 bases). The V gene's germline CDR1 is KGHSH and CDR2 LQKENI. V lost 6 bases, J lost 0 bases, and 20 bases lay in between. The CDR3 length is 17 residues.